This T cell receptor beta chain derives from a study of cytomegalovirus exposure and HLA in healthy donors. CDR3 length: 18 amino acids. CDR1 and CDR2 from the germline V gene are MGHRA and YSYEKL. V lost 4 bases and J lost 4, with 25 bases in between. Vbeta (60) and Jbeta (13) primers were used in the PCR. The table came from immunoSEQ multiplex PCR; TCRdb's copy has only in-frame clones and leaves some out. The data contain under 150,000 clones, roughly four fifths of them singletons. Sequencing input: PBMCs. The clonotype comes from a man between 18 and 29 years old in good health and CMV-seronegative. The chain links TRBV4-1 to TRBJ1-2, with D uncertain. CDR3 coding DNA: TGCGCCAGCAGCCTTCCCTCGTCCTTCTCACAAAACCTCTATGGCTACACCTTC. Protein product: CASSLPSSFSQNLYGYTF.